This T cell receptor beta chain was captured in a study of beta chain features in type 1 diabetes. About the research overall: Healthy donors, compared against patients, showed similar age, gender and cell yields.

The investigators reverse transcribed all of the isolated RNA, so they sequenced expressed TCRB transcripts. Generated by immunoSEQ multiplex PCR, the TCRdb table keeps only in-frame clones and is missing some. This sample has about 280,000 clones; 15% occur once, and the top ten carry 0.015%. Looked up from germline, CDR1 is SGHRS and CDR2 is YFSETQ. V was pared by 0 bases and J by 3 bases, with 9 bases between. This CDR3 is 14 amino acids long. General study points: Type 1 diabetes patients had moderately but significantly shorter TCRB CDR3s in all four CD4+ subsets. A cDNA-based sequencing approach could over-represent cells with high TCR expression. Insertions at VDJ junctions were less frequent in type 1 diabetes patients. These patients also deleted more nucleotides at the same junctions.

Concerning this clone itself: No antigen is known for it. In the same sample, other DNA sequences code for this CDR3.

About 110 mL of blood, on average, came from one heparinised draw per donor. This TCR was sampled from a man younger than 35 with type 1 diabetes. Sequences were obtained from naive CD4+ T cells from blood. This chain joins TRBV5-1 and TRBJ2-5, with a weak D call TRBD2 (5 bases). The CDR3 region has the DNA TGCGCCAGCAGCTTGGCGGCCGGGGAAGAGACCCAGTACTTC. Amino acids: CASSLAAGEETQYF.